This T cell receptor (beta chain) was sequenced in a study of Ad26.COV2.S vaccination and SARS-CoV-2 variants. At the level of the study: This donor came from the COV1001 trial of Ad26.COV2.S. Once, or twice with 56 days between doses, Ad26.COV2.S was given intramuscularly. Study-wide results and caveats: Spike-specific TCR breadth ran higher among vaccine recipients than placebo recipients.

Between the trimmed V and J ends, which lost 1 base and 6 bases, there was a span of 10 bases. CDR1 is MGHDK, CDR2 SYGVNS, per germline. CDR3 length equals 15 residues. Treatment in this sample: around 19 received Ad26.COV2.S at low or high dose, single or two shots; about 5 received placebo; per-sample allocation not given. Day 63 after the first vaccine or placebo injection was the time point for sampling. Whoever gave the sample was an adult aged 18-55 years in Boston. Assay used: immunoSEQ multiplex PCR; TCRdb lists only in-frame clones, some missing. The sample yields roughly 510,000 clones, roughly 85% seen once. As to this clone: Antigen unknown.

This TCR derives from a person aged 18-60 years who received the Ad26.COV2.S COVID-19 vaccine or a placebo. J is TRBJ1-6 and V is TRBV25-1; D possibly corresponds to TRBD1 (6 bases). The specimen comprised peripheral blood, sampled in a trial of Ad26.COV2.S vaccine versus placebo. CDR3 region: CASSEFGGANSPLHF. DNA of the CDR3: TGTGCCAGCAGTGAATTTGGGGGGGCTAATTCACCCCTCCACTTT.